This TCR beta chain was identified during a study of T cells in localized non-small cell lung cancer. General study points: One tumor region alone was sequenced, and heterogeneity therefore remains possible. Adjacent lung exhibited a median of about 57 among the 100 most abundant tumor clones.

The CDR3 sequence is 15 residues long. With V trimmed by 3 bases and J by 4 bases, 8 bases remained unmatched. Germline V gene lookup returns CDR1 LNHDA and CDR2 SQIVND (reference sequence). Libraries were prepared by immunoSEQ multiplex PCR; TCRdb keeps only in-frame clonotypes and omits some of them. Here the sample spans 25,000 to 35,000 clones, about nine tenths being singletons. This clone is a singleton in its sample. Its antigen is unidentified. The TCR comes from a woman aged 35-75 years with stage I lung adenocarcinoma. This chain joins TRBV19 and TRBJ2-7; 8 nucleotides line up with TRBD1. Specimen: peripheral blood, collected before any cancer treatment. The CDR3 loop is CASSILTGEIYEQYF. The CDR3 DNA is TGTGCCAGTAGTATCCTGACAGGGGAAATTTACGAGCAGTACTTC. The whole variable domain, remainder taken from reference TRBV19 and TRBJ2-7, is DGGITQSPKYLFRKEGQNVTLSCEQNLNHDAMYWYRQDPGQGLRLIYYSQIVNDFQKGDIAEGYSVSREKKESFPLTVTSAQKNPTAFYLCASSILTGEIYEQYFGPGTRLTVT.